This TCR beta chain was identified during a study of T cell changes during pregnancy in multiple sclerosis. Produced via immunoSEQ multiplex PCR; TCRdb's table is partial and in-frame only. The table includes tens of thousands of clones, 90% to 95% detected once. Trimming at V came to 7 bases and at J to 4 bases, leaving 12 bases not matched to a gene. CDR3 length equals 15 residues. Looked up from germline, CDR1 is SQVTM and CDR2 is ANQGSEA. This TCR was sampled from a female donor in good health, enrolled as a control in a pregnancy study. The sequences come from peripheral blood, collected after pregnancy. The chain is built from TRBV29-1 and TRBJ1-2; 10 bases are a match to TRBD1. The CDR3: CSARARDRGSYGYTF. CDR3 DNA: TGCAGCGCCCGAGCCCGGGACAGGGGTTCCTATGGCTACACCTTC.